The clone carrying this T cell receptor beta chain was counted once. Its antigen is undetermined. CDR1 SGHAT and CDR2 FQNNGV come from the germline V gene. Trimming removed 4 bases at V and 2 bases at J, with 18 bases between. The CDR3 covers 16 residues. The data were obtained in a study of cytomegalovirus exposure and HLA in healthy donors. Healthy bone marrow donors formed the donor group. Study results and limitations: Several of the most significant clusters appeared, in a later analysis, to be linked to common viral pathogens. The productive fraction for most TCR beta V segments was about 90% or about 30% in an earlier analysis. Donors belonging to an Asian-associated ancestry cluster reportedly showed fewer N-insertions in productive TCRs than the roughly 670-donor mean, according to what a later analysis found.

The PCR was carried out with 60 Vbeta primers and 13 Jbeta primers. Libraries were prepared by immunoSEQ multiplex PCR; TCRdb keeps only in-frame clonotypes and omits some of them. The table lists some 85,000 clones, 75% to 80% of them singletons. Sequencing was done on a sample of PBMCs. This TCR derives from a man aged 30 to 39 in good health and CMV-seronegative. The J gene is TRBJ2-7, the V gene TRBV11-2; tentatively, D is TRBD1 (5 bases). DNA of the CDR3: TGTGCCAGCAGCTCCGCCGCGGAGAAGGACACCTACGAGCAGTACTTC. This gives the protein CASSSAAEKDTYEQYF.